Shown below are 9 T cell receptor beta chains from a single sample sequenced in a study of blood T cells in healthy people across ages. For the second PCR, which ran for roughly 6 to 12 cycles, a sample-barcoded 5' primer and a J-beta primer mix were used. In TCRdb, the 5' RACE reads were re-called with MiXCR into one record per CDR3 protein. This sample carries 1.5 million to 2 million distinct CDR3 sequences, about 50% of them seen once, and the ten largest clones take 2% to 2.5%. Sequencing was carried out using blood. These receptor sequences come from a middle-aged woman in good health.

A few counts support this clonotype. The chain has TRBV21-1 and TRBJ2-7; the table gives TRBD1 as D, unverified against the DNA. TRBV21-1 constitutes a pseudogene. The CDR3 has 15 residues. CDR3 in amino acids: CASSKRTGNTYEQYF. CDR3 coding DNA: TGTGCCAGCAGCAAACGGACAGGGAACACCTACGAGCAGTACTTC.

V and J are TRBV12-3 or TRBV12-4 and TRBJ1-4; D possibly corresponds to TRBD1 (5 bases). The CDR3 totals 15 residues. Trimming left V 5 bases short and J 3 bases short, with 13 bases between. CDR3 sequence: CASSPLGAANEKLFF. The CDR3 DNA sequence: TGTGCCAGCAGTCCTCTAGGGGCGGCTAATGAAAAACTGTTTTTT.

The chain has TRBV28 and TRBJ2-1; 16 bases agree with TRBD2. The germline V gene encodes CDR1 MDHEN and CDR2 SYDVKM. This CDR3 comprises 18 residues. The trim removed 4 bases at V and 4 bases at J, leaving 7 bases unmatched. Here the CDR3 reads CASSWGTSGGAIYNEQFF. The DNA for the CDR3 is TGTGCCAGCAGTTGGGGGACTAGCGGGGGGGCCATATACAATGAGCAGTTCTTC. The full variable domain, in which reference TRBV28 and TRBJ2-1 provide the parts outside the CDR3, is DVKVTQSSRYLVKRTGEKVFLECVQDMDHENMFWYRQDPGLGLRLIYFSYDVKMKEKGDIPEGYSVSREKKERFSLILESASTNQTSMYLCASSWGTSGGAIYNEQFFGPGTRLTVL.

The chain combines TRBV6-1 with TRBJ2-3; the match to TRBD2 covers 7 bases. The CDR3 contains 13 residues. J gave up 4 bases and V 7 bases, and 5 bases lay outside the gene matches. CDR1 and CDR2 (germline): MNHNS, SASEGT. CDR3 in DNA: TGTGCCAGCAACGCGGGAGTCGCAGATACGCAGTATTTT. Translation gives CASNAGVADTQYF.

This clonotype showed up many times. The gene calls are TRBV20-1 and TRBJ2-5; TRBD2 might be the D (6 bases). Trimming removed 5 bases from V and 6 bases from J, with 19 bases in between. The CDR3 is made up of 14 amino acids. Per germline, CDR1 DFQATT and CDR2 SNEGSKA (reference sequence). Written as DNA, the CDR3 is TGCAGTGCTGTCCGTATGGCTAGCGTTAAGACCCAGTACTTC. Amino acid sequence: CSAVRMASVKTQYF.

The rearrangement links TRBV27 to TRBJ2-5; 15 bases fit TRBD2. The germline gives CDR1 MNHEY, CDR2 SMNVEV (reference sequence). After removal of 3 bases from V and 11 bases from J, the junction contained 19 bases not matched to a gene. This CDR3 is 19 amino acids long. CDR3: CASSFRRTSGGGTYNEQYF. DNA for the CDR3: TGTGCCAGCAGTTTCCGCCGGACTAGCGGGGGGGGCACCTACAATGAGCAGTACTTC.

V is TRBV25-1 and J is TRBJ1-2, with 9 bases matching TRBD1. Trimming cost V 3 bases and J 5 bases; bases outside gene matches: 16. Per germline, CDR1 MGHDK and CDR2 SYGVNS. The CDR3 spans 18 residues. CDR3 nucleotides: TGTGCCAGCAGTGAGCAACCCGGGACAGGGAAGTTTGCTTATGGCTACACCTTC. Amino acid sequence: CASSEQPGTGKFAYGYTF.

This chain uses TRBV7-9 with TRBJ2-3; 11 bases match TRBD2. Germline V gives CDR1 SEHNR, CDR2 FQNEAQ (reference sequence). Germline trimming cut 7 bases from V and 1 base from J; bases unmatched to any gene: 16. The length of the CDR3 is 19 residues. CDR3 region: CASNQARGIAGGRTDTQYF. The DNA of the CDR3 is TGTGCCAGCAACCAGGCTCGAGGGATAGCGGGGGGGCGCACAGATACGCAGTATTTT.

In this sample, this clonotype turned up a few times. This chain connects TRBV7-2 to TRBJ1-2; D is perhaps TRBD1 (5 bases). Per germline, CDR1 SGHTA and CDR2 FQGNSA. The CDR3 contains 14 residues. Trimming cost V 7 bases and J 0 bases, with 12 bases left between them. This CDR3 is CASKRAGTNYGYTF. Here the CDR3 DNA reads TGTGCCAGCAAACGAGCAGGGACTAACTATGGCTACACCTTC.